This TCR beta chain was retrieved from a study of T cells in Graves' hyperthyroidism and ophthalmopathy. Findings of the study overall: Appearing also in blood were most of the thyroid clonotypes expanded above 0.001.

Active moderate-to-severe ophthalmopathy, Clinical Activity Score at least 3, NOSPECS at least 4, under 3 months' duration. Thyroid ultrasound, orbital computed tomography, clinical symptoms, and serum thyroxine and TRAb underpinned diagnoses. PBMCs were sourced from more than 9 ml fresh peripheral blood. Points on this clonotype: Its specificity is not known.

The TCR beta CDR3 regions underwent amplification using RNA transcripts as the source. Researchers ran a first-round RT-PCR on the TCR CDR3 using the HTBI primer set. TCRdb re-called the multiplex PCR reads through MiXCR, storing one row per CDR3 protein. The top ten clones hold around an eighth of a sample with about 50,000 distinct CDR3 sequences, less than 50% of them seen once. V lost 6 bases, J lost 0 bases, and 12 bases lay in between. The germline V gene has CDR1 SQVTM and CDR2 ANQGSEA. CDR3 length equals 14 residues. The sequencing input was blood. This chain joins TRBV29-1 and TRBJ1-5; D remains ambiguous. This receptor was identified in a woman aged 25 to 45 with Graves' ophthalmopathy. The CDR3 DNA sequence: TGCAGCGTACAACCACCTTATAGCAATCAGCCCCAGCATTTT. It translates to CSVQPPYSNQPQHF. Variable domain in full (rest from reference TRBV29-1 and TRBJ1-5): SAVISQKPSRDICQRGTSLTIQCQVDSQVTMMFWYRQQPGQSLTLIATANQGSEATYESGFVIDKFPISRPNLTFSTLTVSNMSPEDSSIYLCSVQPPYSNQPQHFGDGTRLSIL.